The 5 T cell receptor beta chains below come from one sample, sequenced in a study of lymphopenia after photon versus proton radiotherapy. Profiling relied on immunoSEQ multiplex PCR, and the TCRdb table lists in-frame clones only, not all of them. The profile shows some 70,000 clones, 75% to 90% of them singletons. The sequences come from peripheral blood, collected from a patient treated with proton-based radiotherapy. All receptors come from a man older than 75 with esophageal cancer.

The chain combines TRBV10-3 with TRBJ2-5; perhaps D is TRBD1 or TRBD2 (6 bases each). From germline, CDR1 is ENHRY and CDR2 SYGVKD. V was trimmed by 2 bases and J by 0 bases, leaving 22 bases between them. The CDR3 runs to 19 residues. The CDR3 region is CAISEPSGASGRYQETQYF. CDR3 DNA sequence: TGTGCCATCAGTGAGCCTTCAGGGGCGTCGGGGAGGTACCAAGAGACCCAGTACTTC.

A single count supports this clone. CDR3 DNA: TGTGCCATCAGTGAGTCGAGTCTGGGAGGGGATGAGCAGTTCTTC. Translating gives CAISESSLGGDEQFF. This chain connects TRBV10-3 to TRBJ2-1, with 7 bases that match TRBD2. This CDR3 spans 15 amino acids. CDR1 ENHRY and CDR2 SYGVKD come from the germline V gene. V lost 0 bases and J lost 8; bases outside the gene matches: 7.

The CDR3 DNA is TGTGCCAGCAGCACGCGGTACAGCCCCAGAGTCCCTGAAGCTTTCTTT. Amino acid sequence: CASSTRYSPRVPEAFF. The chain couples TRBV21-1 to TRBJ1-1. TRBV21-1 is a known pseudogene. CDR3 size: 16 residues.

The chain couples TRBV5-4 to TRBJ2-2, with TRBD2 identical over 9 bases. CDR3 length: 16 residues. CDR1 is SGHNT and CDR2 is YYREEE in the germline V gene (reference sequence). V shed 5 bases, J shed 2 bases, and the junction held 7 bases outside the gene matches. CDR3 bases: TGTGCCAGCAGTGCGGGGACTAGCTCTAACACCGGGGAGCTGTTTTTT. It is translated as CASSAGTSSNTGELFF. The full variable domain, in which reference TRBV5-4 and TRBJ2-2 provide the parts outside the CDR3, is ETGVTQSPTHLIKTRGQQVTLRCSSQSGHNTVSWYQQALGQGPQFIFQYYREEENGRGNFPPRFSGLQFPNYSSELNVNALELDDSALYLCASSAGTSSNTGELFFGEGSRLTVL.

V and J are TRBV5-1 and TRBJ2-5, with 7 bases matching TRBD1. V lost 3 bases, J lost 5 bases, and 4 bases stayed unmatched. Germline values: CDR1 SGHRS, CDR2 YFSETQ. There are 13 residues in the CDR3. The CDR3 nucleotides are TGCGCCAGCAGCTCCGGACAGGAGGAGACCCAGTACTTC. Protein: CASSSGQEETQYF.